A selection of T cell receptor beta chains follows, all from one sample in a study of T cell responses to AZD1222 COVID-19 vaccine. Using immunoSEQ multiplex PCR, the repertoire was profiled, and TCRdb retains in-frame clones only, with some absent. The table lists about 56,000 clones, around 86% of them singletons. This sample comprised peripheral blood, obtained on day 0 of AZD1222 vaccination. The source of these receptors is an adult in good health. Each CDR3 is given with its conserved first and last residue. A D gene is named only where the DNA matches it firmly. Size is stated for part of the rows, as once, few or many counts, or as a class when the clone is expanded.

cdr3_nt: TGTGCCAGCAGTTTATCCAGCTCCTACGAGCAGTACTTC
cdr3_aa: CASSLSSSYEQYF
d_call: .
clone_size: once
j_call: TRBJ2-7
v_call: TRBV12-3/TRBV12-4

cdr3_nt: TGTGCCAGTACCCCGGGACTCGGCCCTGGAAACACCATATATTTT
cdr3_aa: CASTPGLGPGNTIYF
d_call: .
clone_size: .
j_call: TRBJ1-3
v_call: TRBV19

cdr3_nt: TGCGCCAGCAGCCAAGACCCATTACTTAGCGGGACTGTGTTAGAGTACAATGAGCAGTTCTTC
cdr3_aa: CASSQDPLLSGTVLEYNEQFF
d_call: TRBD2
clone_size: once
j_call: TRBJ2-1
v_call: TRBV4-1

cdr3_nt: TGTGCCAGTAGTATAATGAGGCAAGTCAATGAGCAGTTCTTC
cdr3_aa: CASSIMRQVNEQFF
d_call: .
clone_size: few
j_call: TRBJ2-1
v_call: TRBV19

cdr3_nt: TGTGCCATCAGTGGAGGGAGGGACACTGAAGCTTTCTTT
cdr3_aa: CAISGGRDTEAFF
d_call: .
clone_size: .
j_call: TRBJ1-1
v_call: TRBV10-3

cdr3_nt: TGTGCCAGCAGTTTTCAATATGGCTACACCTTC
cdr3_aa: CASSFQYGYTF
d_call: .
clone_size: .
j_call: TRBJ1-2
v_call: TRBV12-3/TRBV12-4

cdr3_nt: TGTGCCAGCAGGAGGCTGGACACCGGGGAGCTGTTTTTT
cdr3_aa: CASRRLDTGELFF
d_call: .
clone_size: .
j_call: TRBJ2-2
v_call: TRBV12-3/TRBV12-4

cdr3_nt: TGCAGCGTTGAGCGGGACCGAGACAATGAGCAGTTCTTC
cdr3_aa: CSVERDRDNEQFF
d_call: .
clone_size: .
j_call: TRBJ2-1
v_call: TRBV29-1

cdr3_nt: TGCGCCAGCAGCCTTAGCGGGAGTCGCAGCAACAATGAGCAGTTCTTC
cdr3_aa: CASSLSGSRSNNEQFF
d_call: TRBD2
clone_size: few
j_call: TRBJ2-1
v_call: TRBV5-1

cdr3_nt: TGTGCCAGCTCACGATTTGACAGGTTTAGCCCCAGTCTCGACGAGCAGTACTTC
cdr3_aa: CASSRFDRFSPSLDEQYF
d_call: .
clone_size: once
j_call: TRBJ2-7
v_call: TRBV18

cdr3_nt: TGTGCCAGCAGTGAATCTGGCTGGGCTAGGGGCACAGATACGCAGTATTTT
cdr3_aa: CASSESGWARGTDTQYF
d_call: .
clone_size: .
j_call: TRBJ2-3
v_call: TRBV25-1

cdr3_nt: TGTGCCAGCAGGGTTAGCAATCAGCCCCAGCATTTT
cdr3_aa: CASRVSNQPQHF
d_call: .
clone_size: .
j_call: TRBJ1-5
v_call: TRBV28

cdr3_nt: TGTGCCAGCAGCGTAAGGACAGTGGACGAGCAGTACTTC
cdr3_aa: CASSVRTVDEQYF
d_call: .
clone_size: .
j_call: TRBJ2-7
v_call: TRBV9

cdr3_nt: TGTGCCAGCAGCTTAGAGCAGACAGGTAACTCCTACGAGCAGTACTTC
cdr3_aa: CASSLEQTGNSYEQYF
d_call: .
clone_size: .
j_call: TRBJ2-7
v_call: TRBV7-6

cdr3_nt: TGTGCCAGCACCCTGGACGGAACTAATGAAAAACTGTTTTTT
cdr3_aa: CASTLDGTNEKLFF
d_call: .
clone_size: .
j_call: TRBJ1-4
v_call: TRBV6-5

cdr3_nt: TGTGCCAGCTCACCGTTTAGCCGGGACGGGCAGTACTTC
cdr3_aa: CASSPFSRDGQYF
d_call: .
clone_size: once
j_call: TRBJ2-7
v_call: TRBV18

cdr3_nt: TGTGCCATCAGTGACGCTGGTGCTGGAAACACCATATATTTT
cdr3_aa: CAISDAGAGNTIYF
d_call: .
clone_size: .
j_call: TRBJ1-3
v_call: TRBV10-3

cdr3_nt: TGTGCCAGTAGTCTTATCGGGGGTAATGAAAAACTGTTTTTT
cdr3_aa: CASSLIGGNEKLFF
d_call: .
clone_size: few
j_call: TRBJ1-4
v_call: TRBV19

cdr3_nt: TGTGCCAGCAGTTTCCAGTACGAGCAGTACTTC
cdr3_aa: CASSFQYEQYF
d_call: .
clone_size: .
j_call: TRBJ2-7
v_call: TRBV28

cdr3_nt: TGTGCCAGCAGTACCGACAACCAAGAGACCCAGTACTTC
cdr3_aa: CASSTDNQETQYF
d_call: .
clone_size: .
j_call: TRBJ2-5
v_call: TRBV28

cdr3_nt: TGTGCCAGCTCGCCCGGGACTACTGAAAAACTGTTTTTT
cdr3_aa: CASSPGTTEKLFF
d_call: .
clone_size: .
j_call: TRBJ1-4
v_call: TRBV18

cdr3_nt: TGTGCCAGCAGCCCGGCGGGCGACAGGGGACGCGCTTTCTTT
cdr3_aa: CASSPAGDRGRAFF
d_call: TRBD1
clone_size: .
j_call: TRBJ1-1
v_call: TRBV14

cdr3_nt: TGTGCCAGCAGCCGGGAGATGAACACTGAAGCTTTCTTT
cdr3_aa: CASSREMNTEAFF
d_call: .
clone_size: .
j_call: TRBJ1-1
v_call: TRBV12-3/TRBV12-4

cdr3_nt: TGTGCCACCAGCAAATCTACGGGGACCCATGAGCAGTTCTTC
cdr3_aa: CATSKSTGTHEQFF
d_call: .
clone_size: .
j_call: TRBJ2-1
v_call: TRBV15

cdr3_nt: TGTGCCAGCAGTTACTCTCCTAGTAGCCCCTACGAGCAGTACTTC
cdr3_aa: CASSYSPSSPYEQYF
d_call: .
clone_size: .
j_call: TRBJ2-7
v_call: TRBV6-5

cdr3_nt: TGTGCCAGCAGGAGCATGGTTGGGCTAGCGGGAGTTTGGGAGCAGTACTTC
cdr3_aa: CASRSMVGLAGVWEQYF
d_call: TRBD2
clone_size: .
j_call: TRBJ2-7
v_call: TRBV27

cdr3_nt: TGTGCCAGCAGTTCGGAGGGAGGACCCAATCAGCCCCAGCATTTT
cdr3_aa: CASSSEGGPNQPQHF
d_call: .
clone_size: .
j_call: TRBJ1-5
v_call: TRBV28

cdr3_nt: TGCGCCAGCAGCTCACCGGGACACCTGAAGGTCTACGAGCAGTACTTC
cdr3_aa: CASSSPGHLKVYEQYF
d_call: .
clone_size: .
j_call: TRBJ2-7
v_call: TRBV10-1

cdr3_nt: TGTGCCAGCAGCTACGGCGGGAGTTCTTACAATGAGCAGTTCTTC
cdr3_aa: CASSYGGSSYNEQFF
d_call: TRBD2
clone_size: .
j_call: TRBJ2-1
v_call: TRBV7-6

cdr3_nt: TGTGCCAGCTCACCACAGGATACCCAGCCCCAGCATTTT
cdr3_aa: CASSPQDTQPQHF
d_call: .
clone_size: .
j_call: TRBJ1-5
v_call: TRBV18

cdr3_nt: TGTGCCAGCAGATCGGACAGTGGGGGGTCACCCCTCCACTTT
cdr3_aa: CASRSDSGGSPLHF
d_call: .
clone_size: .
j_call: TRBJ1-6
v_call: TRBV6-5